A single T cell receptor (beta chain) is shown here with its context. Its antigen is still unknown. The data stem from a study of T cell repertoires in cytomegalovirus infection. At the level of the study: Public TCR beta signature analysis indicated the presence of both CMV infection and matching HLA type.

Each CDR3 protein gets one entry after TCRdb re-called the reads with MiXCR. This repertoire shows tens of thousands of distinct CDR3 sequences, roughly a quarter found once; its top ten account for roughly 45%. The CDR3 is made up of 16 amino acids. The V gene end was trimmed by 4 bases and the J gene end by 5 bases; junction bases not matched to a gene: 11. Germline CDR1 is SGDLS and CDR2 is YYNGEE. The sequence was collected from a human donor in good health (CMV status not recorded). Some clones in this sample may be carry-over from other donors' samples. The sample was CD8+ T cells from cultured PBMCs, taken from culture after CMV antigen stimulation. This rearrangement joins TRBV9 to TRBJ2-1, with 8 bases that match TRBD2. This CDR3 is CASSLITSGGHNEQFF. CDR3 DNA: TGTGCCAGCAGCCTCATAACTAGCGGAGGGCACAATGAGCAGTTCTTC.